This TCR beta chain appears in the sequencing data of a study of cytomegalovirus exposure and HLA in healthy donors. Study-level findings and limits: CMV serostatus alone was available as immune exposure information. Common viral pathogens seemed, in a later analysis, to connect with several of the most significant clusters.

The PCR contained 60 Vbeta and 13 Jbeta primers. Measured with immunoSEQ multiplex PCR; TCRdb has only the in-frame clones, and not every one. The sample lists fewer than 150,000 clones, 55% to 75% occurring once. In this sample, this clone turned up a few times. The antigen remains undetermined. V was pared by 0 bases and J by 8 bases, with 4 bases of the junction left unmatched. The CDR3 is 15 residues long. The V gene's germline CDR1 is LGHNA and CDR2 YNFKEQ. Sequenced: PBMCs. The V and J genes are TRBV4-2 and TRBJ2-1, with TRBD2 identical over 10 bases. The receptor was derived from a woman in her thirties or forties in good health and CMV-seropositive. CDR3 coding DNA: TGTGCCAGCAGCCAAGAGAGCGGGGGGGCCGATGAGCAGTTCTTC. This gives the protein CASSQESGGADEQFF.